These T cell receptor beta chains were read from a single sample in a study of graft-versus-host responses after intestinal transplantation. Generated by immunoSEQ multiplex PCR, the TCRdb table keeps only in-frame clones and is missing some. The sample carries 65,000 to 90,000 clones, less than 95% recorded once. Their antigens remain unidentified. The starting material was unstimulated CD8+ T cells sorted from spleen or lymph node cells, obtained before transplant. These receptors came from a human donor who was the organ donor for an intestinal transplant. CDR3s include the opening cysteine and the closing phenylalanine or tryptophan. D genes are given only for firm matches. For some rows the clone size is stated as once, few or many, or as a class when expanded; others skip it.

clone size: NA; V gene: TRBV2; D gene: NA; J gene: TRBJ2-5; CDR3 protein: CASVGVESQETQYF; CDR3 DNA: TGTGCCAGCGTGGGGGTGGAGTCCCAAGAGACCCAGTACTTC
clone size: once; V gene: TRBV7-6; D gene: NA; J gene: TRBJ2-7; CDR3 protein: CASSLGAGETYEQYF; CDR3 DNA: TGTGCCAGCAGCTTAGGTGCAGGGGAGACCTACGAGCAGTACTTC
clone size: NA; V gene: TRBV18; D gene: NA; J gene: TRBJ1-2; CDR3 protein: CASSPSANYGYTF; CDR3 DNA: TGTGCCAGCTCACCATCAGCTAACTATGGCTACACCTTC
clone size: NA; V gene: TRBV6-4; D gene: NA; J gene: TRBJ2-5; CDR3 protein: CASRPPTERETQYF; CDR3 DNA: TGTGCCAGCAGACCCCCGACAGAGCGAGAGACCCAGTACTTC
clone size: NA; V gene: TRBV29-1; D gene: NA; J gene: TRBJ2-2; CDR3 protein: CSGRANTGELFF; CDR3 DNA: TGCAGCGGGAGAGCGAACACCGGGGAGCTGTTTTTT
clone size: few; V gene: TRBV6-5; D gene: NA; J gene: TRBJ1-2; CDR3 protein: CASSAGYDYGYTF; CDR3 DNA: TGTGCCAGCAGCGCGGGGTACGACTATGGCTACACCTTC
clone size: once; V gene: TRBV6-5; D gene: NA; J gene: TRBJ2-3; CDR3 protein: CASSYLGPGDTQYF; CDR3 DNA: TGTGCCAGCAGTTACCTCGGCCCGGGGGATACGCAGTATTTT
clone size: NA; V gene: TRBV6-1; D gene: TRBD2; J gene: TRBJ2-3; CDR3 protein: CASSNLGTSTDTQYF; CDR3 DNA: TGTGCCAGCAGTAACTTGGGGACTAGCACGGATACGCAGTATTTT
clone size: NA; V gene: TRBV6-1; D gene: NA; J gene: TRBJ1-5; CDR3 protein: CASSGNQPQHF; CDR3 DNA: TGTGCCAGCAGTGGGAATCAGCCCCAGCATTTT
clone size: NA; V gene: TRBV5-6; D gene: NA; J gene: TRBJ2-3; CDR3 protein: CASSVGTPSTDTQYF; CDR3 DNA: TGTGCCAGCAGCGTCGGGACTCCTAGCACAGATACGCAGTATTTT
clone size: NA; V gene: TRBV7-9; D gene: NA; J gene: TRBJ2-7; CDR3 protein: CASSLVYGGYEQYF; CDR3 DNA: TGTGCCAGCAGCTTAGTCTATGGGGGCTACGAGCAGTACTTC
clone size: NA; V gene: TRBV11-2; D gene: NA; J gene: TRBJ1-1; CDR3 protein: CASSRTTEAFF; CDR3 DNA: TGTGCCAGCAGTAGGACCACTGAAGCTTTCTTT
clone size: NA; V gene: TRBV5-1; D gene: NA; J gene: TRBJ2-5; CDR3 protein: CASSPLPRETQYF; CDR3 DNA: TGCGCCAGCAGCCCTCTCCCCCGCGAGACCCAGTACTTC
clone size: NA; V gene: TRBV4-2; D gene: TRBD2; J gene: TRBJ2-7; CDR3 protein: CASSQGLAGLEQYF; CDR3 DNA: TGTGCCAGCAGCCAAGGACTAGCGGGTCTCGAGCAGTACTTC
clone size: NA; V gene: TRBV27; D gene: NA; J gene: TRBJ1-1; CDR3 protein: CASSLSWGMNTEAFF; CDR3 DNA: TGTGCCAGCAGTTTATCGTGGGGGATGAACACTGAAGCTTTCTTT